The 26 T cell receptor beta chains below come from one sample, sequenced in a study of early T cells in non-severe SARS-CoV-2 infection. MiXCR was run by TCRdb on the 5' RACE reads, yielding one entry per CDR3 protein. This table has tens of thousands of distinct CDR3 sequences, roughly 4.5% appearing once. The source material was whole blood, sampled at baseline. The receptors were gathered from an adult who was a healthcare worker with PCR-confirmed SARS-CoV-2 infection or an uninfected control (not recorded which).

This clonotype showed up just a few times. The gene calls are TRBV20-1 and TRBJ2-5; D gene ambiguous. CDR1 is DFQATT and CDR2 is SNEGSKA in the germline V gene (reference sequence). Trimming took off 6 bases at V and 0 bases at J, with 5 bases between the two ends. CDR3 size: 11 residues. CDR3 coding DNA: TGCAGTGCCGAGAACCAAGAGACCCAGTACTTC. Translating it yields CSAENQETQYF.

This clonotype came up many times. The rearrangement joins TRBV19 to TRBJ2-7; 7 bases fit TRBD1. V dropped 9 bases and J dropped 3; count of bases not matched to a gene: 11. Germline V gives CDR1 LNHDA, CDR2 SQIVND (reference sequence). This CDR3 spans 14 amino acids. The CDR3 region has the DNA TGTGCCAGCGGAAGAGGGACAGAACTCTACGAGCAGTACTTC. It is translated as CASGRGTELYEQYF.

The sample holds a few counts of this clonotype. The rearrangement joins TRBV12-3 or TRBV12-4 to TRBJ2-5; tentative D call: TRBD1 (6 bases). The CDR3 spans 13 residues. V shed 8 bases and J shed 5 bases, with 15 bases lying between them. Written as DNA, the CDR3 is TGTGCCAGCGGTAATACAGGGTATGAGACCCAGTACTTC. Amino acids: CASGNTGYETQYF.

V is TRBV6-4 and J is TRBJ2-3, with 8 bases that match TRBD2. The J segment lost 4 bases and the V segment lost 4 bases, leaving 4 bases of the junction unmatched. Germline loops: CDR1 MRHNA, CDR2 SNTAGT. The CDR3 is 14 residues long. CDR3 amino acids: CASSVGLGADTQYF. In DNA, the CDR3 is TGTGCCAGCAGTGTGGGACTAGGGGCAGATACGCAGTATTTT.

The V and J genes are TRBV28 and TRBJ2-7; D not certain. Trimming pared 6 bases from V and 2 bases from J, leaving 14 bases between. CDR1 and CDR2 from the germline V gene are MDHEN and SYDVKM. The CDR3 has 14 residues. CDR3 nucleotide sequence: TGTGCCAGCAGCCGACCCTCTCTGGCCTACGAGCAGTACTTC. As protein: CASSRPSLAYEQYF.

This clonotype was recorded many times. V and J are TRBV21-1 and TRBJ2-7; the D call TRBD1 from the table was never checked on the DNA. TRBV21-1 is listed as a pseudogene. CDR3 length: 16 amino acids. The CDR3 loop reads CASSARTGRRSYEQYF. The CDR3 nucleotides are TGTGCCAGCAGCGCCCGGACAGGGAGGCGATCCTACGAGCAGTACTTC.

This clonotype was observed a few times. The CDR3 spells CASSSYRGQYEQYF. DNA for the CDR3: TGTGCCAGCAGCTCCTACAGGGGGCAATACGAGCAGTACTTC. This chain joins TRBV7-2 and TRBJ2-7; TRBD1 agrees at 9 bases. The trim removed 4 bases at V and 4 bases at J, leaving 5 bases unmatched. Germline V gene data show CDR1 as SGHTA and CDR2 as FQGNSA. The CDR3 is 14 residues long.

This clonotype was found many times. V usage is TRBV7-9 and J usage is TRBJ2-3; no firm D call. The CDR3 consists of 14 residues. Germline loops: CDR1 SEHNR, CDR2 FQNEAQ (reference sequence). Trimming pared 5 bases from V and 4 bases from J, leaving 13 bases between. CDR3: CASSPRLRADTQYF. For the CDR3, the DNA is TGTGCCAGCAGCCCAAGGCTTCGGGCAGATACGCAGTATTTT.

This clonotype was seen repeatedly, ten times or more. The chain employs TRBV5-1 and TRBJ2-6; 10 bases agree with TRBD1. The V and J ends lost 0 bases and 0 bases, in that order; junction bases with no gene match: 6. Germline V gene data show CDR1 as SGHRS and CDR2 as YFSETQ. The CDR3 has 19 amino acids. CDR3 residues: CASSLDGTGVSSGANVLTF. In DNA form, the CDR3 reads TGCGCCAGCAGCTTGGATGGGACAGGGGTTAGCTCTGGGGCCAACGTCCTGACTTTC.

Ten or more counts support this clonotype. V and J are TRBV20-1 and TRBJ1-1, with a possible D match to TRBD1 (6 bases). With 2 bases removed from V and 1 base from J, the gap between germline ends came to 11 bases. The germline gives CDR1 DFQATT, CDR2 SNEGSKA (reference sequence). The CDR3 spans 14 residues. In nucleotides, the CDR3 is TGCAGTGCTAGACCGGACAGCGGGAACACTGAAGCTTTCTTT. This encodes CSARPDSGNTEAFF.

There are many counts of this clonotype. This chain connects TRBV18 to TRBJ2-7, with D unclear. Trimming took off 3 bases at V and 0 bases at J, with 12 bases between the two ends. The CDR3 consists of 15 residues. Germline V gives CDR1 KGHSH, CDR2 LQKENI. CDR3 bases: TGTGCCAGCTCACCTACTATTGACCCCTCCTACGAGCAGTACTTC. Translation: CASSPTIDPSYEQYF.

This clonotype occurred a few times. CDR3 DNA: TGCGCCAGCAATGGGGGAGATCCCACCGGGGAGCTGTTTTTT. This codes for CASNGGDPTGELFF. This chain joins TRBV5-1 and TRBJ2-2; either TRBD1 or TRBD2 may supply D (5 bases each). The CDR3 extends over 14 amino acids. With 6 bases removed from V and 4 bases from J, the gap between germline ends came to 13 bases. Germline V gene sequence: CDR1 SGHRS, CDR2 YFSETQ. The variable domain in full, with the rest retrieved from reference TRBV5-1 and TRBJ2-2, is KAGVTQTPRYLIKTRGQQVTLSCSPISGHRSVSWYQQTPGQGLQFLFEYFSETQRNKGNFPGRFSGRQFSNSRSEMNVSTLELGDSALYLCASNGGDPTGELFFGEGSRLTVL.

This clonotype was seen at least ten times. This chain joins TRBV12-3 or TRBV12-4 and TRBJ2-5; TRBD1 aligns across 7 bases. V trimming: 0 bases; J trimming: 4 bases; junction bases outside the gene matches: 5. This CDR3 spans 15 amino acids. The CDR3 loop reads CASSLARRQGETQYF. The DNA of the CDR3 is TGTGCCAGCAGTTTAGCCCGTAGACAGGGAGAGACCCAGTACTTC.

The chain couples TRBV27 to TRBJ2-1; TRBD1 might be the D (5 bases). Trimming left V 0 bases short and J 6 bases short, with 15 bases between. Germline V gene data show CDR1 as MNHEY and CDR2 as SMNVEV (reference sequence). The CDR3 is 16 residues long. The CDR3 nucleotides are TGTGCCAGCAGTTTATCGATGGCAGGGCCGTTCAATGAGCAGTTCTTC. Protein sequence: CASSLSMAGPFNEQFF.

The table lists this clonotype with many counts. This chain joins TRBV9 and TRBJ2-1; TRBD2 matches at 11 bases. Germline V gene lookup returns CDR1 SGDLS and CDR2 YYNGEE. J was trimmed by 2 bases and V by 6 bases; bases with no gene match: 4. This CDR3 is 15 amino acids long. This chain's CDR3 is CASTQLAGAYNEQFF. The DNA for the CDR3 is TGTGCCAGCACCCAACTAGCGGGAGCCTACAATGAGCAGTTCTTC.

The J gene is TRBJ2-3, the V gene TRBV29-1, with D possibly matching TRBD1 (6 bases). CDR3 length equals 13 residues. CDR1 is SQVTM and CDR2 is ANQGSEA in the germline V gene. Trimming stripped 8 bases from V and 0 bases from J, with 12 bases between. The CDR3 is CSSGTTSTDTQYF. CDR3 in DNA: TGCAGCTCCGGGACAACTAGCACAGATACGCAGTATTTT.

This clonotype came up many times. The rearrangement uses TRBV10-3 and TRBJ2-1; TRBD2 agrees at 10 bases. V lost 4 bases, J lost 4 bases, and 7 bases stayed unmatched. The CDR3 has 16 amino acids. Germline V gives CDR1 ENHRY, CDR2 SYGVKD. CDR3 sequence reads: CAISGSRTSGYNEQFF. The CDR3 DNA follows: TGTGCCATCAGTGGGTCTCGGACTAGCGGTTACAATGAGCAGTTCTTC.

This clonotype was detected ten times or more. The chain carries TRBV20-1 and TRBJ2-7; 9 nucleotides align to TRBD2. This CDR3 is 18 amino acids long. V trimming: 0 bases; J trimming: 3 bases; junction bases outside the gene matches: 15. In germline, CDR1 is DFQATT, CDR2 SNEGSKA (reference sequence). CDR3 bases: TGCAGTGCTAGAGATCGGGATATAGCGGGAGTTGGTCTCTACGAGCAGTACTTC. Protein sequence: CSARDRDIAGVGLYEQYF.

This clonotype was detected only a few times. This chain joins TRBV6-2 or TRBV6-3 and TRBJ2-3; D may correspond to TRBD1 or TRBD2 (5 bases each). Per the germline V gene, CDR1 is MNHEY and CDR2 is SVGEGT. Trimming shortened V by 8 bases and J by 0 bases, and 12 bases separated the two germline ends. The CDR3 spans 14 residues. The DNA of the CDR3 is TGTGCCAGCGAACCGGGGACCAGCACAGATACGCAGTATTTT. Residues: CASEPGTSTDTQYF.

This sequence joins TRBV5-1 and TRBJ1-3; 11 bases match TRBD1. The CDR3 length is 16 residues. Unmatched junction bases numbered 2, after V lost 1 base and J lost 2 bases. The germline gives CDR1 SGHRS, CDR2 YFSETQ. Written as DNA, the CDR3 is TGCGCCAGCAGCTTGATGGGACAGGGGGCTGGAAACACCATATATTTT. Its translation is CASSLMGQGAGNTIYF.

J is TRBJ2-7 and V is TRBV27; 8 bases fit TRBD1. The germline V gene has CDR1 MNHEY and CDR2 SMNVEV (reference sequence). This CDR3 region has 13 residues. The J segment lost 8 bases and the V segment lost 7 bases, leaving 10 bases of the junction unmatched. The CDR3 is CASTNLDRVKQYF. The CDR3 nucleotides are TGTGCCAGCACCAACTTGGACAGGGTGAAGCAGTACTTC.

This clonotype has at least ten counts. The chain has TRBV28 and TRBJ1-6; TRBD1 agrees at 7 bases. This CDR3 comprises 14 residues. The trim removed 1 base at V and 10 bases at J, leaving 4 bases unmatched. Germline V lookup: CDR1 MDHEN, CDR2 SYDVKM. The DNA for the CDR3 is TGTGCCAGCAGTTTATCAACAGGGGAGTCACCCCTCCACTTT. As protein: CASSLSTGESPLHF. The whole variable domain, filled in from reference TRBV28 and TRBJ1-6, reads DVKVTQSSRYLVKRTGEKVFLECVQDMDHENMFWYRQDPGLGLRLIYFSYDVKMKEKGDIPEGYSVSREKKERFSLILESASTNQTSMYLCASSLSTGESPLHFGNGTRLTVT.

The sample holds many counts of this clonotype. The V call is TRBV7-2, the J call TRBJ2-1; maybe TRBD2 (5 bases). Germline CDR1 and CDR2: SGHTA and FQGNSA. The CDR3 is 13 residues long. The germline V and J ends were trimmed by 5 bases and 6 bases, with 11 bases remaining between them. In DNA form, the CDR3 reads TGTGCCAGCAGCCCCGCCAGCGGCAATGAGCAGTTCTTC. Its translation: CASSPASGNEQFF.

Ten or more counts support this clonotype. This chain links TRBV5-6 with TRBJ2-5, with 8 positions matching TRBD1. The V and J ends lost 4 bases and 6 bases, in that order; junction bases with no gene match: 14. The CDR3 sequence is 16 residues long. Germline CDR1 and CDR2: SGHDT and YYEEEE. CDR3 sequence reads: CASSLGTGVPRKTQYF. CDR3 bases: TGTGCCAGCAGCCTGGGGACAGGAGTCCCCCGAAAGACCCAGTACTTC. Full variable domain (rest looked up from reference TRBV5-6 and TRBJ2-5): DAGVTQSPTHLIKTRGQQVTLRCSPKSGHDTVSWYQQALGQGPQFIFQYYEEEERQRGNFPDRFSGHQFPNYSSELNVNALLLGDSALYLCASSLGTGVPRKTQYFGPGTRLLVL.

The gene calls are TRBV10-2 and TRBJ2-1, with D hard to call. V was clipped by 5 bases and J by 8 bases, with 7 bases between them. From germline, CDR1 is WSHSY and CDR2 SAAADI. This CDR3 has 11 amino acids. CDR3 bases: TGCGCCAGCAGTTTAGTAGATGAGCAGTTCTTC. Translated: CASSLVDEQFF.

This clonotype was seen at least ten times. This chain uses TRBV18 with TRBJ2-3; no reliable D call. The CDR3 loop spans 10 amino acids. V was pared by 4 bases and J by 5 bases, with 1 base between. Per germline, CDR1 KGHSH and CDR2 LQKENI. The CDR3 DNA is TGTGCCAGCTCACAAGATACGCAGTATTTT. Amino acids: CASSQDTQYF.